This TCR beta chain derives from a study of shared clonotypes between healthy human individuals. In this sample, this clone turned up once. V shed 7 bases and J shed 0 bases, with 15 bases lying between them. Germline V gives CDR1 LNHDA, CDR2 SQIVND (reference sequence). The CDR3 length is 15 residues. Over several immunoSEQ plates, each subset's genomic DNA was distributed in even portions. The authors' processing: With immunoSEQ giving junction-only sequences and no quality scores, filtering differed. Using immunoSEQ multiplex PCR, the repertoire was profiled, and TCRdb retains in-frame clones only, with some absent. V and J calls and clone size are those listed in that table; D and trimming were worked out from the DNA. The data contain about 1.1 million clones, 70% to 85% of them singletons.

The specimen sequenced was memory CD4+ T cells from PBMCs. Subset noted: CD45RA-negative fraction. The rearrangement links TRBV19 to TRBJ1-2; possibly TRBD1 for D (5 bases). This receptor was taken from a man between 18 and 29 years old in good health. Some clones in this sample may be carry-over from other donors' samples. CDR3 DNA: TGTGCCAGTAATAGGATATCCAGGGCTAACTATGGCTACACCTTC. Protein product: CASNRISRANYGYTF.